This T cell receptor beta chain was documented in a study of CD8+ T cells in alopecia areata listed by TCRdb under 2018. In the study overall: Treated patients were enrolled in an open-label pilot trial of oral tofacitinib, 5 to 10 mg twice daily, for moderate-to-severe alopecia areata. To study T cell clonal expansion in alopecia areata, the researchers applied high-throughput TCRbeta sequencing to both the C3H/HeJ mouse model and human patients. Patients stayed on tofacitinib for 6 to 18 months and then had 6 months of follow-up off drug so that delayed response and recurrence could be assessed. In humans, TCRbeta sequencing was performed on scalp tissue and on sorted CD4+ and CD8+ peripheral blood T cells from healthy controls and from patients with patchy or totalis/universalis alopecia areata. Patients on tofacitinib were biopsied at baseline and after 4 and 24 weeks of treatment, and several of the patients also had a later scalp biopsy. immunoSEQ multiplex PCR using 35 Vbeta forward primers and 13 Jbeta reverse primers was used to amplify TCRbeta CDR3 regions. Clonality in the scalp was compared among normal scalp (n=4), patchy alopecia areata scalp (n=8), and alopecia totalis/universalis scalp (n=8). The RNA source kit depended on sample type: the PAXgene miRNA kit for fixed scalp, the miRNeasy kit for PBMCs, and the RNeasy kit for mouse skin. The paper's findings and limits, for the study overall: Compared with mice, TCR sequences shared between patients were less clear, possibly partly because of HLA diversity across the patient population. Higher clonality and more expanded CD8+ clones were observed in lesional scalp than in normal scalp, particularly in alopecia totalis/universalis, a finding suggestive of antigenic drive. Unlike mouse skin, which is dominated by gammadelta T cells, normal human skin has resident alphabeta T cells that are also sequenced, and this complicates analysis of the scalp TCR repertoire.

To prepare the library, the immunoSEQ multiplex PCR assay was applied. For TCR sequencing, RNA was extracted from every sample and reverse transcribed into cDNA to serve as template. First-strand cDNA was synthesized using SuperScript III with a 2:1 mix of oligo-dT and random hexamers. A synthetic immune receptor repertoire was used to measure amplification bias, and any remaining bias was corrected computationally. As for how the authors treated the data: Raw reads were preprocessed to remove errors, and CDR3 was defined according to IMGT conventions as the region from the conserved cysteine to phenylalanine. Clonality was calculated as 1 minus Shannon entropy normalized by log2 of the number of productive unique TCRs. Whether each scalp clone was CD4 or CD8 was inferred by checking scalp TCRbeta sequences against the CD4 and CD8 repertoires from sorted blood. This is the immuneACCESS table as TCRdb keeps it, with only in-frame sequences that have V and J called. A part of the clones is gone; compared with another copy, unresolved V genes explain less than half, and the rest is unexplained. Clonal size and the V and J genes are those of that table, whereas D and trimming came from the DNA. Recorded for this sample are 100,000 to 150,000 clones; around 49% of them occurred a single time. The top ten clonotypes cover over 15% of the sample.

The time point tag for this specimen amounts to: baseline before oral tofacitinib. From alopecia areata patients, peripheral blood was collected along with lesional scalp punch biopsies. PBMCs were isolated by density centrifugation and stained for CD3, CD4 and CD8, and CD4+ and CD8+ T cells were sorted on a FACSAria. Reading the germline V gene gives CDR1 MNHEY and CDR2 SVGAGI. Germline trimming: 1 base from V, 4 bases from J; junction bases outside gene matches: 7. Taken from cysteine to phenylalanine, the CDR3 has 16 residues. The sequence is cut down to CDR3 DNA, 48 bases in frame from base 1. Of note for this clone: Its target antigen remains unknown. No qualities accompany the bases; no much larger clone lies one base away.

This TCR derives from a human donor with alopecia areata. The rearrangement combines TRBV6-5 with TRBJ2-1; 7 central bases correspond to TRBD2. The source was CD8+ T cells sorted from blood, collected at week 0. The nucleotides are TGTGCCAGCAGTTACTTGGTGGGGGGGTTGTACAATGAGCAGTTCTTC. Translated, it gives CASSYLVGGLYNEQFF.